These 23 T cell receptor beta chains were all obtained from the same sample, sequenced in a study of blood T cell repertoires in COVID-19 (dated by TCRdb to 2018 to 2021). Library prep was done by the immunoSEQ multiplex PCR assay. TCRdb obtained this table from immuneACCESS and retained in-frame rearrangements with V and J assigned. These tables miss some clones; where compared with another copy, unresolved V genes account for less than half of the shortfall, and the remainder is unexplained. The table for this sample lists fewer than 120,000 clones; less than 75% of them were counted only once. Clones ranked in the top ten supply over 6% of the sample. Sequencing used peripheral blood. The source is a woman aged 55-70 years with acute or convalescent COVID-19.

The chain carries TRBV5-3 and TRBJ1-4; 7 nucleotides align to TRBD1. TRBV5-3 is assigned to the ORF class and has an uncertain function. This CDR3 has 14 amino acids. V dropped 4 bases and J dropped 8; count of bases not matched to a gene: 8. The CDR3 is CARSLDRVEEKLFF. The CDR3 region has the DNA TGTGCCAGAAGCCTCGACAGGGTAGAGGAAAAACTGTTTTTT.

The chain has TRBV9 and TRBJ2-1; 8 bases align to TRBD1. The CDR3 runs to 16 residues. CDR1 and CDR2 (germline): SGDLS, YYNGEE. V trimming: 3 bases; J trimming: 4 bases; junction bases outside the gene matches: 9. The CDR3 region has the DNA TGTGCCAGCAGCGGGACCGGGACAGGCTTTTACAATGAGCAGTTCTTC. This codes for CASSGTGTGFYNEQFF.

This chain joins TRBV18 and TRBJ1-1; D might be TRBD1 (5 bases). Germline V CDR1 and CDR2: KGHSH, LQKENI. The CDR3 has 16 residues. The V gene lost 0 bases and the J gene lost 1 base, with 12 bases spanning the gap. CDR3 loop: CASSPPYQGRNTEAFF. CDR3 DNA sequence: TGTGCCAGCTCACCACCTTATCAGGGTAGGAACACTGAAGCTTTCTTT.

This CDR3 reads CASSLEGTGSLSYNSPLHF. CDR3 bases: TGCGCCAGCAGCTTGGAGGGGACAGGCTCCCTCTCCTATAATTCACCCCTCCACTTT. The chain recombines TRBV5-1 with TRBJ1-6; TRBD1 matches 8 bases. CDR1 is SGHRS, CDR2 YFSETQ, per germline. V lost 0 bases and J lost 0; bases outside the gene matches: 8. The CDR3 sequence is 19 residues long.

This clone has a handful of counts. Other DNA sequences in this specimen translate into the identical CDR3. This chain joins TRBV5-1 and TRBJ1-4; 8 bases line up with TRBD1. V shed 0 bases, J shed 8 bases, and the junction held 6 bases outside the gene matches. This CDR3 is built from 15 residues. Germline V lookup: CDR1 SGHRS, CDR2 YFSETQ. In nucleotides, the CDR3 is TGCGCCAGCAGCTTGGTAACAGGGGGAAGGGAAAAACTGTTTTTT. It codes for CASSLVTGGREKLFF.

The table lists this clone with many counts. The V gene is TRBV6-2 or TRBV6-3, the J gene TRBJ1-5, with TRBD1 as a possible D gene (5 bases). The CDR3 is 16 amino acids. Germline assignment: CDR1 MNHEY and CDR2 SVGEGT. V shed 2 bases and J shed 6 bases, with 17 bases lying between them. The CDR3: CASSYVGDSFVQPQHF. For the CDR3, the DNA is TGTGCCAGCAGTTACGTTGGAGACAGTTTTGTTCAGCCCCAGCATTTT.

CDR3: CASRLYRDSYGYTF. Written as DNA, the CDR3 is TGTGCAAGTCGCTTATACCGAGACAGCTATGGCTACACCTTC. V is TRBV12-2 and J is TRBJ1-2; the table's D call TRBD1 went unverified against the DNA. TRBV12-2 is tagged as a pseudogene. The CDR3 totals 14 residues.

The V call is TRBV11-1, the J call TRBJ1-3; D uncertain. V was trimmed by 5 bases and J by 4 bases, leaving 15 bases between them. The CDR3 extends over 15 amino acids. CDR1 is SGHAT and CDR2 is FQDESV in the germline V gene (reference sequence). CDR3 loop: CASSLGSNFGNTIYF. CDR3 DNA: TGTGCCAGCAGCCTTGGGAGCAATTTCGGAAACACCATATATTTT.

V and J are TRBV5-1 and TRBJ1-5; no reliable D call. The CDR3 totals 15 residues. The V end lost 1 base, the J end lost 4 bases, and 12 bases lay between the germline ends. In germline, CDR1 is SGHRS, CDR2 YFSETQ. CDR3 region: CASSLYGIENQPQHF. For the CDR3, the DNA is TGCGCCAGCAGCTTGTACGGGATAGAAAATCAGCCCCAGCATTTT.

The chain recombines TRBV2 with TRBJ2-7; the match to TRBD1 covers 9 bases. There are 14 residues in the CDR3. V was clipped by 7 bases and J by 1 base; unmatched bases: 5. Germline loops: CDR1 SNHLY, CDR2 FYNNEI. The CDR3 region is CASIGQGRSYEQYF. The CDR3 nucleotides read TGTGCCAGCATTGGACAGGGGCGATCCTACGAGCAGTACTTC. The variable domain in full, completed from reference TRBV2 and TRBJ2-7, reads EPEVTQTPSHQVTQMGQEVILRCVPISNHLYFYWYRQILGQKVEFLVSFYNNEISEKSEIFDDQFSVERPDGSNFTLKIRSTKLEDSAMYFCASIGQGRSYEQYFGPGTRLTVT.

This chain joins TRBV6-5 and TRBJ1-2; a weak D match, TRBD1 (5 bases). Germline assignment: CDR1 MNHEY and CDR2 SVGAGI. This CDR3 comprises 16 residues. V was clipped by 0 bases and J by 1 base, with 12 bases between them. CDR3 in DNA: TGTGCCAGCAGTTACTCCGGGGGTGGATTTAACTATGGCTACACCTTC. Amino acids: CASSYSGGGFNYGYTF.

The CDR3 loop reads CASSVGDTAGYTF. The CDR3 DNA follows: TGTGCCAGCAGCGTAGGGGACACAGCTGGCTACACCTTC. J is TRBJ1-2 and V is TRBV9; D may be TRBD1 (6 bases). The CDR3 runs 13 residues. Germline CDR1 SGDLS, CDR2 YYNGEE. V was pared by 0 bases and J by 7 bases, with 10 bases between.

The rearrangement joins TRBV28 to TRBJ2-7; D is possibly TRBD1 (5 bases). The CDR3 totals 14 residues. Germline CDR1 and CDR2: MDHEN and SYDVKM. Trimming left V 8 bases short and J 0 bases short, with 14 bases between. CDR3 sequence reads: CASGTQASSYEQYF. DNA for the CDR3: TGTGCCAGCGGAACACAGGCTAGCTCCTACGAGCAGTACTTC.

As for this clone: The germline gene is not matched at one end of the junction; a read error may be the cause. V is TRBV7-2 and J is TRBJ2-1; D uncertain. CDR3 length: 14 amino acids. Germline V gene lookup returns CDR1 SGHTA and CDR2 FQGNSA. CDR3 in amino acids: CASSPLGSSNEQFF. The CDR3 DNA sequence: TGTGCCAGCAGCCCCCTCGGGTCCTCCAATGAGCAGTTCTTC.

The rearrangement uses TRBV29-1 and TRBJ1-4; D is possibly TRBD1 (6 bases). CDR3 length: 13 residues. With 7 bases removed from V and 4 bases from J, the gap between germline ends came to 13 bases. The germline V gene encodes CDR1 SQVTM and CDR2 ANQGSEA. The CDR3 nucleotides are TGCAGCGCCGGAGGACAGATTAATGAAAAACTGTTTTTT. The encoded protein is CSAGGQINEKLFF.

Judged by abundance, this clone is medium-sized. The chain employs TRBV7-9 and TRBJ2-2, with 9 bases fitting TRBD1. Germline V gives CDR1 SEHNR, CDR2 FQNEAQ (reference sequence). The CDR3 runs 17 residues. J gave up 0 bases and V 6 bases, and 8 bases lay outside the gene matches. The CDR3 coding sequence is TGTGCCAGCAGACGCGGGACAGGGAAAGCGAACACCGGGGAGCTGTTTTTT. It translates to CASRRGTGKANTGELFF.

This clone was seen more than once but under ten times. The chain combines TRBV4-2 with TRBJ2-7, with a possible D match to TRBD2 (6 bases). V lost 0 bases and J 0 bases, leaving 18 bases between the germline ends. Germline CDR1 LGHNA, CDR2 YNFKEQ. This CDR3 contains 18 residues. CDR3 amino acids: CASSQEVNMAGSSYEQYF. In DNA, the CDR3 is TGTGCCAGCAGCCAAGAGGTGAATATGGCGGGGAGCTCCTACGAGCAGTACTTC.

In its sample, this clone was seen a few times. V and J are TRBV18 and TRBJ1-4; D gene uncertain. This CDR3 is built from 15 residues. Trimming pared 2 bases from V and 0 bases from J, leaving 7 bases between. The germline CDR1 and CDR2 sequences are KGHSH and LQKENI. The CDR3 loop reads CASSPSVPTNEKLFF. CDR3 bases: TGTGCCAGCTCACCATCCGTCCCAACTAATGAAAAACTGTTTTTT.

This clone appeared a few times. The chain carries TRBV29-1 and TRBJ1-1; unclear D gene. Germline CDR1 and CDR2: SQVTM and ANQGSEA. V was pared by 1 base and J by 5 bases, with 11 bases between. CDR3 length equals 13 residues. CDR3 protein: CSVEAGRATEAFF. CDR3 nucleotide sequence: TGCAGCGTTGAAGCAGGCCGAGCAACTGAAGCTTTCTTT.

CDR3 bases: TGTGCCAGCAGTTCCTCCGAAGGGGCCAATCAGCCCCAGCATTTT. This translates into CASSSSEGANQPQHF. V usage is TRBV6-5 and J usage is TRBJ1-5; D possibly corresponds to TRBD1 (5 bases). The CDR3 is made up of 15 amino acids. Trimming took off 4 bases at V and 3 bases at J, with 13 bases between the two ends. Germline CDR1 is MNHEY and CDR2 is SVGAGI.

The chain recombines TRBV30 with TRBJ1-2; 9 bases align to TRBD1. CDR3 length equals 16 residues. Germline lookup yields CDR1 GTSNPN and CDR2 SVGIG (reference sequence). Trimming took 0 bases from V and 6 from J; bases not matched to a gene: 11. The CDR3 region has the DNA TGTGCCTGGAGTGTACTCTTCGGGGACAGGGTGCATGGCTACACCTTC. This codes for CAWSVLFGDRVHGYTF.

This clone was recorded a few times. CDR3 coding DNA: TGTGCCAGCAGCCAAACCGGGACAGGGAAAAACTATGGCTACACCTTC. Encoded protein: CASSQTGTGKNYGYTF. V usage is TRBV28 and J usage is TRBJ1-2; TRBD1 matches 9 bases. V lost 6 bases to trimming and J lost 2 bases; unmatched junction nucleotides: 10. Germline V CDR1 and CDR2: MDHEN, SYDVKM. The CDR3 consists of 16 residues.

This clone was seen a handful of times. The chain links TRBV7-8 to TRBJ1-6; 7 nucleotides match TRBD1. The length of the CDR3 is 16 residues. CDR1 SGHVS and CDR2 FQNEAQ come from the germline V gene. Trimming took 1 base from V and 5 from J; bases not matched to a gene: 5. CDR3 sequence reads: CASSLGQGFDNSPLHF. For the CDR3, the DNA is TGTGCCAGCAGCTTAGGACAGGGCTTTGATAATTCACCCCTCCACTTT.